This T cell receptor beta chain stems from a study of blood T cell repertoires in COVID-19. Study overall: COVID-19 samples collected from the United States, Italy and Spain covered acute and convalescent phases.

This CDR3 is built from 18 residues. V lost 2 bases, J lost 1 base, and 21 bases lay in between. CDR1 and CDR2 from the germline V gene are SGHVS and FNYEAQ. This clone was counted ten times or more. Here immunoSEQ multiplex PCR was the method, and the copy in TCRdb shows in-frame clones only, minus some. Among fewer than 700,000 clones listed, about 89% were seen once. The sample comprised peripheral blood. The chain has TRBV7-6 and TRBJ2-7; weak D call: TRBD1 (5 bases). The clonotype comes from a woman between 45 and 60 years old with COVID-19, enrolled during active disease. The DNA of the CDR3 is TGTGCCAGCAGCTTACGGGTGCCAGCACAGGTGGGGTCCTACGAGCAGTACTTC. The encoded protein is CASSLRVPAQVGSYEQYF.